This T cell receptor beta chain is from a study of blood T cell repertoires in COVID-19. The overall study: Researchers got acute and convalescent COVID-19 samples from the United States, Italy and Spain. PBMCs, B-cell-depleted T cells, or T cells provided the cDNA or gDNA that made up the material.

Enrollment of patients from Seattle took place during active infection, with longitudinal follow-up. The CDR3 is made up of 14 amino acids. V lost 4 bases, J lost 5 bases, and 7 bases stayed unmatched. Germline V gene data show CDR1 as SGHNT and CDR2 as YENEEA. Study processing details: Estimated nucleated cell counts came from reference gene primer amplification. TCRdb's copy holds only in-frame clones and misses some; the assay was immunoSEQ multiplex PCR. That table gives V, J and clone size, and the DNA gave D and trimming. The sample has around 230,000 clones; roughly 85% are singletons. This receptor was identified in a man aged 50 to 60 with COVID-19, enrolled during active disease. Material for sequencing was peripheral blood. The genes are TRBV11-3 and TRBJ2-5, with TRBD1 identical over 7 bases. CDR3 sequence reads: CASSSGQPGETQYF. CDR3 nucleotide sequence: TGTGCCAGCAGCTCGGGACAGCCTGGGGAGACCCAGTACTTC. Full variable domain (missing parts from reference TRBV11-3 and TRBJ2-5): EAGVVQSPRYKIIEKKQPVAFWCNPISGHNTLYWYLQNLGQGPELLIRYENEEAVDDSQLPKDRFSAERLKGVDSTLKIQPAELGDSAVYLCASSSGQPGETQYFGPGTRLLVL.